A selection of T cell receptor beta chains follows, all from one sample in a study of blood T cell repertoires in COVID-19. The protocol was immunoSEQ multiplex PCR, while the TCRdb copy is restricted to in-frame clones and leaves out a portion. The table has 160,000 or so clones, about 87% seen once. Sequences were obtained from peripheral blood. All receptors derive from a woman in her sixties who had recovered from COVID-19. CDR3s include the opening cysteine and the closing phenylalanine or tryptophan. Each record gives: CDR3 protein, CDR3 DNA, clone size, V gene, D gene, J gene. The D gene is left open where the match is weak. The size entry is marked missing in some rows and otherwise reads once, few, many or a size class.

CDR3 protein: CASRPGTGSNEQFF
CDR3 DNA: TGTGCCAGCAGACCCGGGACAGGGTCCAATGAGCAGTTCTTC
clone size: .
V gene: TRBV6-5
D gene: TRBD1
J gene: TRBJ2-1

CDR3 protein: CASSQGQGPGNTIYF
CDR3 DNA: TGCGCCAGCAGCCAAGGACAGGGTCCTGGAAACACCATATATTTT
clone size: .
V gene: TRBV4-1
D gene: TRBD1
J gene: TRBJ1-3

CDR3 protein: CASSLGRGAAQETQYF
CDR3 DNA: TGTGCCAGCAGTTTAGGGCGGGGGGCGGCCCAAGAGACCCAGTACTTC
clone size: .
V gene: TRBV28
D gene: TRBD2
J gene: TRBJ2-5

CDR3 protein: CASSKVRGKAGNTIYF
CDR3 DNA: TGTGCCAGCAGCAAAGTACGGGGGAAGGCTGGAAACACCATATATTTT
clone size: .
V gene: TRBV21-1
D gene: .
J gene: TRBJ1-3

CDR3 protein: CASSRKGEVEKLFF
CDR3 DNA: TGTGCCAGCAGCCGAAAGGGGGAAGTGGAAAAACTGTTTTTT
clone size: .
V gene: TRBV11-3
D gene: .
J gene: TRBJ1-4

CDR3 protein: CASSLTEGTLFF
CDR3 DNA: TGTGCCAGCAGCCTGACGGAGGGGACCCTTTTTTTC
clone size: .
V gene: TRBV12-3/TRBV12-4
D gene: .
J gene: TRBJ2-7

CDR3 protein: CASSLVGQDNSGNTIYF
CDR3 DNA: TGTGCCAGCAGCTTAGTGGGACAGGACAACTCTGGAAACACCATATATTTT
clone size: .
V gene: TRBV11-2
D gene: TRBD1
J gene: TRBJ1-3

CDR3 protein: CASSQDKAASGGRDTQYF
CDR3 DNA: TGTGCCAGCAGCCAAGACAAGGCGGCTAGCGGGGGCCGAGATACGCAGTATTTT
clone size: .
V gene: TRBV4-2
D gene: TRBD2
J gene: TRBJ2-3

CDR3 protein: CASSANWEANTEAFF
CDR3 DNA: TGTGCCAGCAGCGCCAACTGGGAGGCGAACACTGAAGCTTTCTTT
clone size: .
V gene: TRBV6-5
D gene: .
J gene: TRBJ1-1

CDR3 protein: CATSDLKHRVTSTDTQYF
CDR3 DNA: TGTGCCACCAGTGACCTTAAACACAGGGTAACTAGCACAGATACGCAGTATTTT
clone size: .
V gene: TRBV24-1
D gene: .
J gene: TRBJ2-3

CDR3 protein: CASSEWGTSGNLYNEQFF
CDR3 DNA: TGTGCCAGCAGTGAATGGGGGACTAGCGGGAACTTATACAATGAGCAGTTCTTC
clone size: .
V gene: TRBV2
D gene: TRBD2
J gene: TRBJ2-1

CDR3 protein: CSVAGTRLAGVGGELFF
CDR3 DNA: TGCAGCGTCGCGGGCACAAGACTAGCGGGGGTGGGCGGGGAGCTGTTTTTT
clone size: .
V gene: TRBV29-1
D gene: TRBD2
J gene: TRBJ2-2

CDR3 protein: CASSARGRGGAREQYF
CDR3 DNA: TGTGCCAGCAGTGCCCGCGGGCGCGGGGGGGCGAGGGAGCAGTACTTC
clone size: .
V gene: TRBV27
D gene: TRBD2
J gene: TRBJ2-7

CDR3 protein: CASSPTGQKVYNEQFF
CDR3 DNA: TGTGCCAGCAGTCCGACGGGACAGAAAGTCTACAATGAGCAGTTCTTC
clone size: .
V gene: TRBV6-2/TRBV6-3
D gene: TRBD1
J gene: TRBJ2-1

CDR3 protein: CASSQEWQGGDTQYF
CDR3 DNA: TGCGCCAGCAGCCAAGAGTGGCAGGGTGGGGATACGCAGTATTTT
clone size: .
V gene: TRBV4-3
D gene: .
J gene: TRBJ2-3

CDR3 protein: CASSHFDRFSTDTQYF
CDR3 DNA: TGTGCCAGCAGCCACTTCGACAGGTTTAGCACAGATACGCAGTATTTT
clone size: .
V gene: TRBV5-8
D gene: .
J gene: TRBJ2-3

CDR3 protein: CASRLTGTGDTGELFF
CDR3 DNA: TGTGCCAGCAGGCTAACCGGGACAGGGGACACCGGGGAGCTGTTTTTT
clone size: once
V gene: TRBV28
D gene: TRBD1
J gene: TRBJ2-2

CDR3 protein: CASSQGGAGNSYEQYF
CDR3 DNA: TGCGCCAGCAGCCAAGGAGGCGCGGGGAACTCCTACGAGCAGTACTTC
clone size: .
V gene: TRBV4-1
D gene: .
J gene: TRBJ2-7

CDR3 protein: CASSLGASSYEQYF
CDR3 DNA: TGTGCCAGCAGCTTAGGGGCCAGTTCCTACGAGCAGTACTTC
clone size: .
V gene: TRBV7-9
D gene: .
J gene: TRBJ2-7

CDR3 protein: CASSQGPSPTNEKLFF
CDR3 DNA: TGTGCCAGCAGCCAAGGCCCCAGTCCAACTAATGAAAAACTGTTTTTT
clone size: .
V gene: TRBV3-1/TRBV3-2
D gene: .
J gene: TRBJ1-4

CDR3 protein: CASSFAGRGNTIYF
CDR3 DNA: TGTGCCAGCAGTTTCGCGGGTAGGGGAAACACCATATATTTT
clone size: .
V gene: TRBV28
D gene: .
J gene: TRBJ1-3

CDR3 protein: CASSWGQSFGQETQYF
CDR3 DNA: TGTGCCAGCAGCTGGGGACAGTCGTTTGGGCAAGAGACCCAGTACTTC
clone size: .
V gene: TRBV5-8
D gene: TRBD1
J gene: TRBJ2-5

CDR3 protein: CASSQGSVEKLFF
CDR3 DNA: TGTGCCAGCAGTCAGGGGTCTGTTGAAAAACTGTTTTTT
clone size: .
V gene: TRBV5-4
D gene: .
J gene: TRBJ1-4

CDR3 protein: CASTGFRADEQYF
CDR3 DNA: TGTGCATCTACAGGGTTCAGGGCTGACGAGCAGTACTTC
clone size: .
V gene: TRBV30
D gene: .
J gene: TRBJ2-7

CDR3 protein: CASTDRSYEQYF
CDR3 DNA: TGTGCCAGTACGGACAGGAGCTACGAGCAGTACTTC
clone size: .
V gene: TRBV19
D gene: TRBD1
J gene: TRBJ2-7

CDR3 protein: CASSLAPGRGPVGFVYTF
CDR3 DNA: TGTGCCAGCAGCTTAGCGCCGGGCAGGGGCCCGGTGGGGTTTGTTTACACCTTC
clone size: once
V gene: TRBV7-9
D gene: .
J gene: TRBJ1-2

CDR3 protein: CASSDDSGGEQPQHF
CDR3 DNA: TGTGCCAGCAGCGACGATTCAGGGGGAGAGCAGCCCCAGCATTTT
clone size: .
V gene: TRBV2
D gene: TRBD1
J gene: TRBJ1-5

CDR3 protein: CASSYGGQNTEAFF
CDR3 DNA: TGTGCCAGCAGTTACGGGGGACAAAACACTGAAGCTTTCTTT
clone size: .
V gene: TRBV6-6
D gene: .
J gene: TRBJ1-1